Presented here are 31 T cell receptor beta chains from one specimen sequenced in a study of T cells in localized non-small cell lung cancer. This table comes from immunoSEQ multiplex PCR, and its TCRdb copy is limited to in-frame clones, with some not included. The sample yields around 70,000 clones, roughly nine tenths seen once. Specimen: peripheral blood, collected before any cancer treatment. The receptors were gathered from a male donor at least 60 years old with stage III squamous cell lung carcinoma.

The chain employs TRBV7-8 and TRBJ2-7; D not certain. Germline CDR1 and CDR2: SGHVS and FQNEAQ. V lost 7 bases and J lost 3, with 13 bases in between. CDR3 size: 13 residues. The CDR3 nucleotides read TGTGCCAGCAACCCTGGACCGAGCTACGAGCAGTACGTC. Translating gives CASNPGPSYEQYV.

The genes are TRBV2 and TRBJ1-5, with a weak D call TRBD1 (5 bases). This CDR3 has 15 residues. With 6 bases removed from V and 7 bases from J, the gap between germline ends came to 19 bases. Germline CDR1 is SNHLY and CDR2 is FYNNEI. The chain's CDR3 is CASSTGVGGLQPQHF. CDR3 DNA sequence: TGTGCCAGCAGCACCGGAGTCGGGGGTTTGCAGCCCCAGCATTTT.

The count of this clone is one. This chain uses TRBV13 with TRBJ2-3; 14 bases are a match to TRBD2. The CDR3 extends over 18 amino acids. V gave up 5 bases and J gave up 1 base; unmatched junction bases: 8. Germline-derived CDR1 and CDR2 are PRHDT and FYEKMQ (reference sequence). The CDR3 DNA follows: TGTGCCAGCAGCGCGGGACTAGCGGGGGACTGGGGCACAGATACGCAGTATTTT. Amino acid sequence: CASSAGLAGDWGTDTQYF.

Only one count was recorded for this clone. The chain is built from TRBV7-2 and TRBJ1-6, with D possibly matching TRBD1 (5 bases). Germline CDR1 is SGHTA and CDR2 is FQGNSA. This CDR3 spans 15 amino acids. V lost 5 bases to trimming and J lost 5 bases, with 13 bases between them. The CDR3 DNA sequence: TGTGCCAGCAGCACCCGACAGACCAATAATTCACCCCTCCACTTT. It is translated as CASSTRQTNNSPLHF.

V and J are TRBV9 and TRBJ2-3, with 8 nucleotides matching TRBD2. From germline, CDR1 is SGDLS and CDR2 YYNGEE. The CDR3 consists of 15 residues. V lost 3 bases and J lost 2; bases outside the gene matches: 5. CDR3 in amino acids: CASSGLAGLTDTQYF. The CDR3 nucleotides read TGTGCCAGCAGCGGTCTAGCGGGCCTCACAGATACGCAGTATTTT.

V gene TRBV7-3 combines with J gene TRBJ2-3, with 12 bases aligning to TRBD2. The CDR3 contains 16 residues. The germline V gene encodes CDR1 SGHTA and CDR2 FQGTGA. The ends lost 4 bases at V and 5 bases at J; junction bases unmatched: 7. CDR3 region: CASSSLAGGHQDTQYF. In DNA form, the CDR3 reads TGTGCCAGCAGCTCCCTAGCGGGGGGGCATCAAGATACGCAGTATTTT.

The chain is built from TRBV7-2 and TRBJ1-3, with 7 positions matching TRBD1. The V segment lost 0 bases and the J segment 0 bases; nucleotides outside the gene matches: 2. From germline, CDR1 is SGHTA and CDR2 FQGNSA. The CDR3 covers 16 residues. CDR3 sequence: CASSLAGQISGNTIYF. The CDR3 bases are TGTGCCAGCAGCTTAGCGGGACAGATCTCTGGAAACACCATATATTTT.

The chain is built from TRBV23-1 and TRBJ1-6; 9 nucleotides align to TRBD1. TRBV23-1 is filed as an ORF, its function uncertain. V trimming: 0 bases; J trimming: 2 bases; junction bases outside the gene matches: 11. The CDR3 is 20 residues long. CDR3 loop: CASSQSGGQGIRPYNSPLHF. The CDR3 DNA sequence: TGCGCCAGCAGTCAATCGGGGGGACAGGGTATACGGCCCTATAATTCACCCCTCCACTTT.

The chain employs TRBV5-6 and TRBJ1-3, with 9 bases aligning to TRBD1. V lost 4 bases and J lost 4; bases outside the gene matches: 9. Per the germline V gene, CDR1 is SGHDT and CDR2 is YYEEEE. This CDR3 has 16 amino acids. The CDR3, as DNA: TGTGCCAGCAGCCGGGGGACAGGGAAAAAAGGAAACACCATATATTTT. It codes for CASSRGTGKKGNTIYF.

The V call is TRBV5-6, the J call TRBJ1-1, with D perhaps matching TRBD1 (5 bases). Trimming pared 2 bases from V and 0 bases from J, leaving 8 bases between. The germline CDR1 and CDR2 sequences are SGHDT and YYEEEE. The CDR3 has 14 residues. CDR3 residues: CASSFPGVNTEAFF. CDR3 bases: TGTGCCAGCAGCTTCCCGGGGGTGAACACTGAAGCTTTCTTT.

This clone occurred once. V is TRBV15 and J is TRBJ2-5; 7 bases line up with TRBD1. This CDR3 spans 15 amino acids. The V segment lost 0 bases and the J segment 4 bases; nucleotides outside the gene matches: 5. Germline CDR1 is LNHNV and CDR2 is YYDKDF (reference sequence). Here the CDR3 DNA reads TGTGCCACCAGCAGAGATAGGCCAGGGGGAGAGACCCAGTACTTC. It encodes CATSRDRPGGETQYF. Supplemented by reference TRBV15 and TRBJ2-5, the full variable domain reads DAMVIQNPRYQVTQFGKPVTLSCSQTLNHNVMYWYQQKSSQAPKLLFHYYDKDFNNEADTPDNFQSRRPNTSFCFLDIRSPGLGDTAMYLCATSRDRPGGETQYFGPGTRLLVL.

The gene calls are TRBV7-9 and TRBJ2-3, with D uncertain. Germline V gene data show CDR1 as SEHNR and CDR2 as FQNEAQ (reference sequence). V lost 5 bases and J lost 0, with 15 bases in between. The CDR3 totals 16 residues. This chain's CDR3 is CASSRRGSLSTDTQYF. The CDR3 DNA follows: TGTGCCAGCAGCCGAAGAGGTAGCCTGAGCACAGATACGCAGTATTTT.

The rearrangement uses TRBV18 and TRBJ2-7; D is ambiguous. V was pared by 3 bases and J by 0 bases, with 9 bases between. This CDR3 has 14 residues. Germline V gene sequence: CDR1 KGHSH, CDR2 LQKENI. CDR3 in amino acids: CASSPDSNSYEQYF. The CDR3 DNA is TGTGCCAGCTCACCTGACTCCAACTCCTACGAGCAGTACTTC.

The genes are TRBV9 and TRBJ1-1; D uncertain. Germline loops: CDR1 SGDLS, CDR2 YYNGEE. The CDR3 contains 13 residues. V was shortened by 4 bases and J by 4 bases, with 11 bases between the two germline ends. CDR3 protein: CASSPSGITEAFF. Here the CDR3 DNA reads TGTGCCAGCAGCCCCTCGGGCATCACTGAAGCTTTCTTT.

This clone occurred a few times. The rearrangement joins TRBV9 to TRBJ2-2, with TRBD1 identical over 11 bases. Losses at the gene ends were 4 bases for V and 4 bases for J; bases not matched to a gene: 9. In germline, CDR1 is SGDLS, CDR2 YYNGEE. CDR3 size: 17 residues. The CDR3: CASSPRTGGSSTGELFF. CDR3 nucleotide sequence: TGTGCCAGCAGCCCACGGACAGGGGGCAGCAGCACCGGGGAGCTGTTTTTT.

This clone was recorded once. Sequence at one end of the junction differs from germline and may be a read error. CDR3 nucleotides: TGTGCTAGCAGCGAGAGGGACTTAGATACGCAGTATTTT. This encodes CASSERDLDTQYF. V gene TRBV7-7 combines with J gene TRBJ2-3; maybe TRBD2 (6 bases). The germline V gene encodes CDR1 SSHAT and CDR2 FNYEAQ (reference sequence). This CDR3 contains 13 residues.

This sequence joins TRBV15 and TRBJ2-3, with TRBD2 matching 11 bases. This CDR3 region has 17 residues. V was pared by 0 bases and J by 5 bases, with 7 bases of the junction left unmatched. Germline lookup yields CDR1 LNHNV and CDR2 YYDKDF (reference sequence). CDR3 nucleotide sequence: TGTGCCACCAGCAGAGAAAGTAGCGGGGGGGCTGGAGATACGCAGTATTTT. Protein product: CATSRESSGGAGDTQYF.

This sequence joins TRBV2 and TRBJ2-5; tentatively, D is TRBD1 (5 bases). The V and J ends lost 4 bases and 4 bases respectively, with 10 bases between them. Per germline, CDR1 SNHLY and CDR2 FYNNEI. The CDR3 totals 13 residues. The CDR3 DNA reads as TGTGCCAGCAGTGGACAGCTGGGAGAGACCCAGTACTTC. Translated, it gives CASSGQLGETQYF.

The chain recombines TRBV18 with TRBJ2-7; 7 bases agree with TRBD2. The CDR3 has 13 amino acids. The ends lost 6 bases at V and 9 bases at J; junction bases unmatched: 11. Germline lookup yields CDR1 KGHSH and CDR2 LQKENI. The CDR3 DNA is TGTGCCAGCTCTCCCGGACTAGACGGTTTGCAGTACTTC. Amino acid sequence: CASSPGLDGLQYF.

This clone was recorded once. This rearrangement joins TRBV6-1 to TRBJ2-7; D ambiguous. Germline V gives CDR1 MNHNS, CDR2 SASEGT. Between the trimmed V and J ends, which lost 7 bases and 3 bases, there was a span of 7 bases. This CDR3 has 11 residues. CDR3 nucleotides: TGTGCCAGCACCACCTTCTACGAGCAGTACGTC. This translates into CASTTFYEQYV.

CDR3 nucleotides: TGTGCCAGCAGCTCTGGACTGCGGGGGGGCGAGGAGCAGTTCTTC. As protein: CASSSGLRGGEEQFF. This chain connects TRBV7-3 to TRBJ2-1, with 9 bases lining up with TRBD2. The J segment lost 10 bases and the V segment lost 4 bases, leaving 11 bases of the junction unmatched. Germline assignment: CDR1 SGHTA and CDR2 FQGTGA. The CDR3 runs to 15 residues.

The chain combines TRBV11-3 with TRBJ1-1, with a weak D call TRBD1 (5 bases). The CDR3 contains 13 residues. CDR1 and CDR2 from the germline V gene are SGHNT and YENEEA. Trimming left V 5 bases short and J 5 bases short, with 12 bases between. CDR3 in amino acids: CASSGARGTEAFF. The CDR3 DNA is TGTGCCAGCAGCGGTGCTCGGGGGACTGAAGCTTTCTTT. The full variable domain, its missing parts supplied by reference TRBV11-3 and TRBJ1-1, is EAGVVQSPRYKIIEKKQPVAFWCNPISGHNTLYWYLQNLGQGPELLIRYENEEAVDDSQLPKDRFSAERLKGVDSTLKIQPAELGDSAVYLCASSGARGTEAFFGQGTRLTVV.

The rearrangement links TRBV29-1 to TRBJ1-2, with a tentative D call TRBD1 (5 bases). The CDR3 loop spans 14 amino acids. Germline V gene sequence: CDR1 SQVTM, CDR2 ANQGSEA. Trimming shortened V by 7 bases and J by 4 bases, and 19 bases separated the two germline ends. CDR3 region: CSAETRDVFYGYTF. DNA of the CDR3: TGCAGCGCGGAAACCAGGGACGTATTCTATGGCTACACCTTC.

The chain joins TRBV2 to TRBJ1-3; unclear D gene. Deletions cut 6 bases from V and 0 bases from J, with 12 bases between. Germline CDR1 and CDR2: SNHLY and FYNNEI. The CDR3 runs 15 residues. CDR3: CASRPTDGSGNTIYF. For the CDR3, the DNA is TGTGCCAGCAGACCGACGGACGGCTCTGGAAACACCATATATTTT.

The chain uses TRBV5-8 and TRBJ1-3, with TRBD1 as a possible D gene (5 bases). There are 15 residues in the CDR3. Germline CDR1 and CDR2: SGHTS and YDEGEE. The germline V and J ends were trimmed by 0 bases and 3 bases, with 10 bases remaining between them. Written as DNA, the CDR3 is TGTGCCAGCAGCTTGGAAGGGGCGGGTGGAAACACCATATATTTT. As protein: CASSLEGAGGNTIYF.

The gene calls are TRBV6-5 and TRBJ1-6; 10 positions agree with TRBD1. The CDR3 has 14 amino acids. The trim removed 2 bases at V and 9 bases at J, leaving 1 base unmatched. The germline V gene has CDR1 MNHEY and CDR2 SVGAGI. This chain's CDR3 is CASSYDRGRSPLHF. In DNA form, the CDR3 reads TGTGCCAGCAGTTACGACAGGGGGCGTTCACCCCTCCACTTT.

This clone has more than one count but fewer than ten. The chain has TRBV5-4 and TRBJ2-5, with 10 bases identical to TRBD1. The CDR3 contains 16 residues. Germline V gene lookup returns CDR1 SGHNT and CDR2 YYREEE (reference sequence). V shed 5 bases, J shed 3 bases, and the junction held 10 bases outside the gene matches. The CDR3 spells CASRYTPGQGKETQYF. CDR3 sequence (DNA): TGTGCCAGCAGGTATACTCCGGGACAGGGGAAAGAGACCCAGTACTTC. Full variable domain (rest looked up from reference TRBV5-4 and TRBJ2-5): ETGVTQSPTHLIKTRGQQVTLRCSSQSGHNTVSWYQQALGQGPQFIFQYYREEENGRGNFPPRFSGLQFPNYSSELNVNALELDDSALYLCASRYTPGQGKETQYFGPGTRLLVL.

The gene calls are TRBV12-5 and TRBJ2-6; 8 bases match TRBD1. The CDR3 length is 22 residues. The trim removed 0 bases at V and 0 bases at J, leaving 16 bases unmatched. Germline CDR1 reads LGHNT; CDR2 reads FRNRAP. As DNA, the CDR3 is TGTGCTAGTGGTTTGGTCTCTCCTATGACAGGGGCCCCATTCTCTGGGGCCAACGTCCTGACTTTC. Translation: CASGLVSPMTGAPFSGANVLTF.

This sequence joins TRBV7-8 and TRBJ2-5, with 9 bases identical to TRBD2. This CDR3 region has 15 residues. V lost 7 bases and J lost 1; bases outside the gene matches: 7. Germline-derived CDR1 and CDR2 are SGHVS and FQNEAQ. The CDR3 loop is CASTVSGGPQETQYF. The CDR3 coding sequence is TGTGCCAGCACCGTTAGCGGGGGCCCCCAAGAGACCCAGTACTTC.

The V call is TRBV14, the J call TRBJ1-4; the D gene is possibly TRBD1 (5 bases). V shed 1 base and J shed 4 bases, with 13 bases lying between them. The CDR3 runs 16 residues. The germline gives CDR1 SGHDN, CDR2 FVKESK. The DNA of the CDR3 is TGTGCCAGCAGCCAAGCGGGGGTGAGGATTAATGAAAAACTGTTTTTT. It specifies CASSQAGVRINEKLFF.

The V gene is TRBV30, the J gene TRBJ1-1, with TRBD1 matching over 9 bases. The junction had 3 bases not matched to a gene; V was cut back by 3 bases and J by 4 bases. Germline V gene lookup returns CDR1 GTSNPN and CDR2 SVGIG (reference sequence). The CDR3 covers 13 residues. The CDR3 DNA is TGTGCCTGGAGCGGACAGGGGATCACTGAAGCTTTCTTT. Protein: CAWSGQGITEAFF.